This T cell receptor beta chain stems from a study of metastatic and nonmetastatic thyroid tumors. Study summary: For malignant and benign thyroid patients, tumor or nodule tissue and blood were the sources whose repertoires were compared.

TCRdb reprocessed the PCR reads using MiXCR. The sample comprises under 50,000 clones, 15% to 20% of which are singletons, and roughly 13% rests with the top ten. No treatment had been given to any patient before thyroid surgery. Germline loops: CDR1 MNHNS, CDR2 SASEGT. The V segment lost 5 bases and the J segment 3 bases; nucleotides outside the gene matches: 2. The CDR3 is 15 residues long. Sequencing was performed on tumor tissue. The chain has TRBV6-1 and TRBJ2-1, with 12 bases identical to TRBD2. The TCR comes from a female donor with papillary thyroid cancer or a benign thyroid nodule (not recorded which). Some clones in this sample may be carry-over from other donors' samples. CDR3: CASSPTSGGYNEQFF. The CDR3 DNA follows: TGTGCCAGCAGTCCGACTAGCGGGGGCTACAATGAGCAGTTCTTC.